Following are 26 T cell receptor beta chains from one sample sequenced in a study of blood T cell repertoires in COVID-19. Here immunoSEQ multiplex PCR was the method, and the copy in TCRdb shows in-frame clones only, minus some. This table has approximately 190,000 clones, about four fifths appearing once. The sample was peripheral blood. Every receptor here comes from a woman in her 70s with active or convalescent COVID-19.

The rearrangement joins TRBV6-1 to TRBJ1-2; tentatively, D is TRBD1 (5 bases). Germline CDR1 and CDR2: MNHNS and SASEGT. This CDR3 spans 15 amino acids. Trimming pared 3 bases from V and 2 bases from J, leaving 13 bases between. The CDR3 spells CASSESGARNYGYTF. The CDR3 DNA sequence: TGTGCCAGCAGTGAGTCTGGGGCTCGAAACTATGGCTACACCTTC.

The V gene is TRBV5-1, the J gene TRBJ2-1; TRBD2 agrees at 11 bases. This CDR3 has 15 amino acids. Per germline, CDR1 SGHRS and CDR2 YFSETQ. The J segment lost 9 bases and the V segment lost 6 bases, leaving 11 bases of the junction unmatched. CDR3 in amino acids: CASTTGTSGLFEQFF. The CDR3 DNA follows: TGCGCCAGCACCACCGGGACTAGCGGCCTTTTTGAGCAGTTCTTC.

The chain couples TRBV10-2 to TRBJ1-5; D is ambiguous. The ends were cut back, 8 bases at V and 4 bases at J, with 12 bases in the middle. The germline gives CDR1 WSHSY, CDR2 SAAADI. This CDR3 comprises 13 residues. CDR3 in amino acids: CASSRGWNQPQHF. DNA for the CDR3: TGCGCCAGCTCTCGCGGTTGGAATCAGCCCCAGCATTTT.

The rearrangement joins TRBV4-1 to TRBJ2-1; 10 bases match TRBD2. V was clipped by 1 base and J by 3 bases; unmatched bases: 3. CDR1 MGHRA and CDR2 YSYEKL come from the germline V gene. This CDR3 has 16 residues. This CDR3 reads CASSQGTSGLYNEQFF. In DNA, the CDR3 is TGCGCCAGCAGCCAAGGGACTAGCGGCCTCTACAATGAGCAGTTCTTC.

Of note for this clone: Mismatch with germline at one junction end may stem from a read error. The CDR3 nucleotides read TGTGTCAGCAGCCAAGCTGCGTCCGGGGAGCTGTTTTTT. Its protein product is CVSSQAASGELFF. V gene TRBV14 combines with J gene TRBJ2-2; D is unclear. Per germline, CDR1 SGHDN and CDR2 FVKESK. The CDR3 is made up of 13 amino acids.

The genes are TRBV12-5 and TRBJ2-6; no clear D gene. The CDR3 loop spans 16 amino acids. Germline V gene sequence: CDR1 LGHNT, CDR2 FRNRAP. V was clipped by 0 bases and J by 0 bases, with 6 bases between them. The CDR3 nucleotides are TGTGCTAGTGGTTTGGTTACTGTCTCTGGGGCCAACGTCCTGACTTTC. Protein sequence: CASGLVTVSGANVLTF.

The CDR3 here is CSVGRDSYEQYF. CDR3 DNA: TGCAGCGTTGGTCGGGACTCCTACGAGCAGTACTTC. The gene calls are TRBV29-1 and TRBJ2-7; possible D gene TRBD2, 5 bases. The CDR3 length is 12 residues. Germline-derived CDR1 and CDR2 are SQVTM and ANQGSEA. Between the trimmed V and J ends, which lost 4 bases and 0 bases, there was a span of 7 bases.

V and J are TRBV5-1 and TRBJ1-6; possible D gene TRBD1, 6 bases. The V gene lost 1 base and the J gene lost 9 bases, with 14 bases spanning the gap. The CDR3 sequence is 15 residues long. Germline V gives CDR1 SGHRS, CDR2 YFSETQ. The CDR3 loop reads CASSLKAGEGSPLHF. CDR3 DNA: TGCGCCAGCAGCTTGAAGGCAGGGGAAGGTTCACCCCTCCACTTT.

This chain uses TRBV3-1 (or the pseudogene TRBV3-2) with TRBJ2-7; D not resolved. Germline-derived CDR1 and CDR2 are LGHDT and YNNKEL (reference sequence). The CDR3 length is 13 residues. V dropped 8 bases and J dropped 2 bases, with 13 bases sitting between them. The CDR3 region has the DNA TGTGCCAGCGGCTCTAGGAGACCCTACGAGCAGTACTTC. Translating gives CASGSRRPYEQYF.

The chain recombines TRBV18 with TRBJ1-2; D perhaps matches TRBD1 (6 bases). V lost 10 bases and J 8 bases, leaving 23 bases between the germline ends. Per the germline V gene, CDR1 is KGHSH and CDR2 is LQKENI. The CDR3 sequence is 14 residues long. In DNA, the CDR3 is TGTGCCACCAAGGACAGCCCAACGAGTCTGGGCTACACCTTC. Protein product: CATKDSPTSLGYTF.

In its sample, this clone was seen once. V usage is TRBV24-1 and J usage is TRBJ2-1; TRBD1 matches 10 bases. CDR1 KGHDR and CDR2 SFDVKD come from the germline V gene. The CDR3 is 15 residues long. V dropped 4 bases and J dropped 3; count of bases not matched to a gene: 2. CDR3 sequence (DNA): TGTGCCACCAGTGACCGGGACAGGGGCTACAATGAGCAGTTCTTC. Translated, it gives CATSDRDRGYNEQFF.

The chain carries TRBV29-1 and TRBJ2-2, with TRBD1 matching 8 bases. This CDR3 is built from 13 residues. Per germline, CDR1 SQVTM and CDR2 ANQGSEA. After removal of 7 bases from V and 1 base from J, the junction contained 2 bases not matched to a gene. The CDR3 loop is CSADRGNTGELFF. In nucleotides, the CDR3 is TGCAGCGCCGACAGGGGGAACACCGGGGAGCTGTTTTTT.

V is TRBV19 and J is TRBJ1-2; 7 bases line up with TRBD1. Per the germline V gene, CDR1 is LNHDA and CDR2 is SQIVND (reference sequence). The CDR3 is made up of 15 amino acids. After removal of 5 bases from V and 3 bases from J, the junction contained 9 bases not matched to a gene. The CDR3 loop is CASSSPGQTYYGYTF. Written as DNA, the CDR3 is TGTGCCAGTAGTTCCCCGGGACAGACCTACTATGGCTACACCTTC.

This chain connects TRBV19 to TRBJ2-1; TRBD1 might be the D (6 bases). Germline V CDR1 and CDR2: LNHDA, SQIVND (reference sequence). The V end was cut by 3 bases, the J end by 6 bases, with 9 bases between. The CDR3 runs 13 residues. CDR3 in amino acids: CASSIRDINEQFF. The CDR3 region has the DNA TGTGCCAGTAGTATCCGGGACATCAATGAGCAGTTCTTC. Variable domain in full (rest from reference TRBV19 and TRBJ2-1): DGGITQSPKYLFRKEGQNVTLSCEQNLNHDAMYWYRQDPGQGLRLIYYSQIVNDFQKGDIAEGYSVSREKKESFPLTVTSAQKNPTAFYLCASSIRDINEQFFGPGTRLTVL.

The chain recombines TRBV24-1 with TRBJ2-2; D may be TRBD2 (6 bases). V was pared by 0 bases and J by 3 bases, with 10 bases between. The CDR3 loop spans 16 amino acids. Germline loops: CDR1 KGHDR, CDR2 SFDVKD. The CDR3 bases are TGTGCCACCAGTGATTTGGGGGGGACCGACACCGGGGAGCTGTTTTTT. Translated: CATSDLGGTDTGELFF.

This clone appeared a single time. The chain has TRBV1 and TRBJ1-2; TRBD1, the table's D call, was not compared with the DNA. TRBV1 is termed a pseudogene. The CDR3 loop spans 18 amino acids. The CDR3 nucleotides are TGCACCAGCAGCATACCCGGGACAGGGGTAAACGTGGGCTATGGCTACACCTTC. Protein: CTSSIPGTGVNVGYGYTF.

The genes are TRBV5-1 and TRBJ2-5, with TRBD1 matching over 9 bases. The CDR3 is 15 residues long. V lost 0 bases to trimming and J lost 2 bases; unmatched junction nucleotides: 2. Germline lookup yields CDR1 SGHRS and CDR2 YFSETQ. The CDR3 loop is CASSLAGTGQETQYF. CDR3 nucleotide sequence: TGCGCCAGCAGCTTGGCCGGGACAGGGCAAGAGACCCAGTACTTC.

V usage is TRBV4-1 and J usage is TRBJ2-1; D not certain. This CDR3 has 15 amino acids. Germline V lookup: CDR1 MGHRA, CDR2 YSYEKL. V was pared by 1 base and J by 8 bases, with 15 bases between. CDR3 bases: TGCGCCAGCAGCCAAGGAGGCACCCTACCCCATGAGCAGTTCTTC. It translates to CASSQGGTLPHEQFF.

The gene calls are TRBV28 and TRBJ2-1; weak D call: TRBD1 (6 bases). The CDR3 covers 15 residues. Trimming removed 6 bases from V and 0 bases from J, with 12 bases in between. Germline-derived CDR1 and CDR2 are MDHEN and SYDVKM. The CDR3 coding sequence is TGTGCCAGCAGATCGCGACAGGTCTCCTACAATGAGCAGTTCTTC. It encodes CASRSRQVSYNEQFF. The full variable domain, in which reference TRBV28 and TRBJ2-1 provide the parts outside the CDR3, is DVKVTQSSRYLVKRTGEKVFLECVQDMDHENMFWYRQDPGLGLRLIYFSYDVKMKEKGDIPEGYSVSREKKERFSLILESASTNQTSMYLCASRSRQVSYNEQFFGPGTRLTVL.

The chain links TRBV7-2 to TRBJ2-1; perhaps TRBD1 as D (5 bases). This CDR3 is built from 17 residues. The V end lost 8 bases, the J end lost 0 bases, and 20 bases lay between the germline ends. Looked up from germline, CDR1 is SGHTA and CDR2 is FQGNSA. The CDR3 DNA reads as TGTGCCAGCCAGAATCGGGCAGGGTCCTACTCCTACAATGAGCAGTTCTTC. It is translated as CASQNRAGSYSYNEQFF.

The V call is TRBV2, the J call TRBJ1-1; D unclear. The germline CDR1 and CDR2 sequences are SNHLY and FYNNEI. The CDR3 length is 11 residues. With 4 bases removed from V and 4 bases from J, the gap between germline ends came to 4 bases. In DNA, the CDR3 is TGTGCCAGCAGTGTCATCACTGAAGCTTTCTTT. Translating it yields CASSVITEAFF.

CDR3 residues: CASSQGQANYGYTF. The CDR3 DNA reads as TGCGCCAGCAGCCAAGGGCAGGCTAACTATGGCTACACCTTC. The chain has TRBV4-1 and TRBJ1-2; no clear D. V lost 1 base, J lost 0 bases, and 6 bases lay in between. The germline V gene has CDR1 MGHRA and CDR2 YSYEKL. The CDR3 is made up of 14 amino acids.

This clone showed up just once. The chain employs TRBV29-1 and TRBJ1-1; a weak D match, TRBD1 (6 bases). The CDR3 is made up of 13 amino acids. The germline V gene has CDR1 SQVTM and CDR2 ANQGSEA. With 5 bases removed from V and 4 bases from J, the gap between germline ends came to 14 bases. The CDR3 coding sequence is TGCAGCGTTTCTGATAGGACAGTCACTGAAGCTTTCTTT. Its translation: CSVSDRTVTEAFF. The complete variable domain, with remaining parts taken from reference TRBV29-1 and TRBJ1-1, reads SAVISQKPSRDICQRGTSLTIQCQVDSQVTMMFWYRQQPGQSLTLIATANQGSEATYESGFVIDKFPISRPNLTFSTLTVSNMSPEDSSIYLCSVSDRTVTEAFFGQGTRLTVV.

The chain links TRBV4-2 to TRBJ1-5, with D possibly being TRBD1 (6 bases). Germline lookup yields CDR1 LGHNA and CDR2 YNFKEQ. The CDR3 runs to 18 residues. Deletions cut 4 bases from V and 4 bases from J, with 23 bases between. The DNA of the CDR3 is TGTGCCAGCAGCCCAACGAGGACAGCTATTCGGCAGAATCAGCCCCAGCATTTT. It encodes CASSPTRTAIRQNQPQHF.

V and J are TRBV7-9 and TRBJ2-5, with 10 bases that match TRBD1. Germline lookup yields CDR1 SEHNR and CDR2 FQNEAQ (reference sequence). This CDR3 is built from 17 residues. The V gene end was trimmed by 6 bases and the J gene end by 4 bases; junction bases not matched to a gene: 14. The CDR3 is CASSPWTGGIGGETQYF. CDR3 nucleotides: TGTGCCAGCAGTCCCTGGACAGGGGGTATCGGGGGAGAGACCCAGTACTTC.

In DNA form, the CDR3 reads TGTGCCAGCAGCTTGGCCGGCGGGACTTACAATGAGCAGTTCTTC. Translation: CASSLAGGTYNEQFF. The gene calls are TRBV5-5 and TRBJ2-1; tentative D call: TRBD2 (6 bases). CDR1 SGHKS and CDR2 YYEKEE come from the germline V gene (reference sequence). V lost 0 bases to trimming and J lost 4 bases, with 11 bases between them. There are 15 residues in the CDR3.